Sequencing of this TCR beta chain was carried out in a study of T cell responses to AZD1222 COVID-19 vaccine. On this clone: Its antigen is as yet unknown.

Assay used: immunoSEQ multiplex PCR; TCRdb lists only in-frame clones, some missing. This repertoire shows 100,000 or so clones, roughly 89% found once; its top ten account for roughly two fifths. Findings of the study overall: Increased Spike-specific TCR breadth and depth were observed after two AZD1222 doses.

The CDR3 is 15 amino acids. CDR1 is KGHDR and CDR2 is SFDVKD in the germline V gene. Trimming shortened V by 1 base and J by 2 bases, and 7 bases separated the two germline ends. The receptor's source is an adult who received the AZD1222 COVID-19 vaccine. Source: peripheral blood, taken 28 days after the second AZD1222 dose. This chain links TRBV24-1 with TRBJ2-2; no clear D. CDR3 protein: CATSDFTSNTGELFF. CDR3 coding DNA: TGTGCCACCAGTGATTTTACCAGCAACACCGGGGAGCTGTTTTTT.